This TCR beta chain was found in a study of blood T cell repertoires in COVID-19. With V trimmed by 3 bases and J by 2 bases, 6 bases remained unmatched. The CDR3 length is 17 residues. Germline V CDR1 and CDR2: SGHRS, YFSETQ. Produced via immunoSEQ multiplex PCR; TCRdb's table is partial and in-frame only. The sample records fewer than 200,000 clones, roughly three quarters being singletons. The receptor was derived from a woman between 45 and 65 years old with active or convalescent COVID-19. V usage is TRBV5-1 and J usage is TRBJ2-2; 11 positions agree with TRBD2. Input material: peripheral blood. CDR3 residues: CASSSLAGGPNTGELFF. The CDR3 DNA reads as TGCGCCAGCAGCTCGCTAGCGGGGGGCCCCAACACCGGGGAGCTGTTTTTT.